This T cell receptor beta chain was captured by sequencing in a study of CD8+ T cells in alopecia areata. Turning to the study itself: Transfer of skin from approximately 6-12-month-old C3H/HeJ graft donors with spontaneous alopecia was made to 7-10-week-old female C3H/HeJ mice. Study-wide results and caveats: The study found higher clonality in lesional than normal scalp, especially in alopecia totalis/universalis.

Sorting of pooled cutaneous lymph node cells used CD4, CD8alpha, NKG2D, NKG2ACE and other markers. Germline assignment: CDR1 FNHDT and CDR2 SITEND (reference sequence). The CDR3 totals 14 residues. V shed 4 bases and J shed 0 bases, with 10 bases lying between them. Of note for this clone: What it recognizes is unknown. Mouse gene names and germline throughout. The observed sequence ends 4 residues before the CDR3 terminus, with the missing tail filled in from the germline J gene.

Once RNA had been extracted, it was reverse transcribed into cDNA to act as the sequencing template. Repertoires were generated with immunoSEQ multiplex PCR, while TCRdb's copy carries only in-frame clones and drops some. This table holds 200,000 to 300,000 clones with no singletons; the top ten claim around 1.2%. This receptor was taken from a C3H/HeJ mouse with alopecia areata. MHC haplotype of the strain: H2-k. Sequencing was carried out using CD4+ T cells sorted from a lymph node. The V call is TRBV19, the J call TRBJ1-2; D is uncertain. CDR3 amino acids: CASSPSDSNSDYTF. CDR3 DNA (partial): TGTGCCAGCAGTCCATCAGACTCAAACTCC. The whole variable domain, filled in from reference TRBV19 and TRBJ1-2, reads GGIITQTPKFLIGQEGQKLTLKCQQNFNHDTMYWYRQDSGKGLRLIYYSITENDLQKGDLSEGYDASREKKSSFSLTVTSAQKNEMAVFLCASSPSDSNSDYTFGSGTRLLVI.